This TCR beta chain stems from a study of blood T cell repertoires in COVID-19. The overall study: Whether acute or convalescent, the COVID-19 samples came from the United States, Italy and Spain. T cells, B-cell-depleted T cells, or PBMCs provided the cDNA or gDNA that served as material.

The CDR3 has 13 amino acids. The germline gives CDR1 SGHRS, CDR2 YFSETQ. Trimming removed 5 bases from V and 2 bases from J, with 11 bases in between. Per the study methods: The assay estimated nucleated cells by amplifying reference gene primers. Data came from immunoSEQ multiplex PCR; TCRdb stores just in-frame clones and leaves some out. Clone size and the V and J calls come from that table; the DNA yielded D and trimming. The profile covers just under 80,000 clones, with 75% to 85% appearing a single time and 4.5% to 5.5% taken by the ten largest. Sequencing was done on a sample of peripheral blood. This sequence joins TRBV5-1 and TRBJ2-7, with D perhaps matching TRBD2 (6 bases). This clonotype was obtained from a woman aged 70-85 years with acute or convalescent COVID-19. Here the CDR3 reads CASRDGLTYEQYF. In DNA form, the CDR3 reads TGCGCCAGCAGGGACGGACTAACCTACGAGCAGTACTTC. Variable domain in full (rest from reference TRBV5-1 and TRBJ2-7): KAGVTQTPRYLIKTRGQQVTLSCSPISGHRSVSWYQQTPGQGLQFLFEYFSETQRNKGNFPGRFSGRQFSNSRSEMNVSTLELGDSALYLCASRDGLTYEQYFGPGTRLTVT.